Listed here are 29 T cell receptor beta chains from one sample, sequenced in a study of T cell responses to AZD1222 COVID-19 vaccine (dated by TCRdb to 2020 to 2023). The time point label of this sample denotes: baseline before first vaccination. The sample's treatment or condition label, decoded: meningococcal conjugate vaccine given as trial control. The protocol used for the library was the immunoSEQ multiplex PCR assay. In its TCRdb copy, this immuneACCESS table keeps in-frame sequences only and misses some clones. Where compared with another copy, unresolved V genes explain less than half of these, and the others have no known cause. In all, the sample holds under 200,000 clones, and about 92% of those were seen once. The ten most abundant clones make up 4% to 5.5% of the sample. The sequences come from peripheral blood, collected on day 0 of MenACWY control vaccination. These receptors were obtained from an adult in good health.

The chain is built from TRBV19 and TRBJ2-3; 7 positions match TRBD2. CDR1 and CDR2 (germline): LNHDA, SQIVND (reference sequence). V shed 5 bases and J 3 bases; nucleotides not matched to a gene: 11. The CDR3 extends over 16 amino acids. This chain's CDR3 is CASSPKGLGDTDTQYF. CDR3 bases: TGTGCCAGTAGTCCAAAAGGACTAGGGGATACAGATACGCAGTATTTT.

The chain is built from TRBV4-1 and TRBJ2-6; D is undetermined. The V gene's germline CDR1 is MGHRA and CDR2 YSYEKL. The ends were cut back, 1 base at V and 4 bases at J, with 20 bases in the middle. The CDR3 is 19 amino acids. The CDR3 region is CASSQVQIGIPPGANVLTF. The CDR3 DNA reads as TGCGCCAGCAGCCAAGTGCAGATAGGGATCCCTCCCGGGGCCAACGTCCTGACTTTC.

The rearrangement links TRBV5-1 to TRBJ1-2; 7 bases align to TRBD1. The trim removed 4 bases at V and 4 bases at J, leaving 7 bases unmatched. There are 14 residues in the CDR3. Germline V gene lookup returns CDR1 SGHRS and CDR2 YFSETQ. The CDR3 is CASSIQGDAYGYTF. In DNA, the CDR3 is TGCGCCAGCAGCATTCAGGGGGACGCCTATGGCTACACCTTC.

This clone was picked up a small number of times. The chain combines TRBV3-1 (or the pseudogene TRBV3-2) with TRBJ2-7; D unclear. The germline V gene has CDR1 LGHDT and CDR2 YNNKEL (reference sequence). Trimming took off 0 bases at V and 2 bases at J, with 14 bases between the two ends. CDR3 length: 16 amino acids. CDR3 region: CASSQDAPDRTYEQYF. CDR3 DNA: TGTGCCAGCAGCCAAGATGCGCCGGATCGAACCTACGAGCAGTACTTC.

This rearrangement joins TRBV7-2 to TRBJ1-1; TRBD1 matches 7 bases. The germline V gene encodes CDR1 SGHTA and CDR2 FQGNSA. J lost 4 bases, V lost 1 base, and 0 bases had no gene match. The CDR3 is 13 residues long. In DNA form, the CDR3 reads TGTGCCAGCAGCTTAGAGGGGGCCACTGAAGCTTTCTTT. It translates to CASSLEGATEAFF.

This clone is a singleton in its sample. The chain recombines TRBV10-3 with TRBJ2-7; 12 bases map to TRBD1. Germline values: CDR1 ENHRY, CDR2 SYGVKD. After removal of 6 bases from V and 2 bases from J, the junction contained 5 bases not matched to a gene. This CDR3 comprises 15 residues. The CDR3 sequence: CAIRGTGGEAYEQYF. CDR3 nucleotides: TGTGCCATCAGGGGGACAGGGGGCGAGGCCTACGAGCAGTACTTC.

The rearrangement joins TRBV19 to TRBJ2-7; TRBD2 matches at 8 bases. Germline V CDR1 and CDR2: LNHDA, SQIVND (reference sequence). The V and J ends lost 2 bases and 5 bases, in that order; junction bases with no gene match: 8. CDR3 size: 15 residues. Here the CDR3 reads CASSIRGRSGDEQYF. CDR3 DNA: TGTGCCAGTAGTATACGCGGGAGGAGTGGAGACGAGCAGTACTTC.

The chain carries TRBV9 and TRBJ2-7; D is possibly TRBD1 (7 bases). V was pared by 2 bases and J by 6 bases, with 18 bases between. Per the germline V gene, CDR1 is SGDLS and CDR2 is YYNGEE. The CDR3 covers 15 residues. The CDR3 reads CASSVTGASGGEQYF. The CDR3 DNA follows: TGTGCCAGCAGCGTCACGGGAGCCTCAGGGGGCGAGCAGTACTTC.

The CDR3 protein is CASSIGLAGIGGGEQFF. The CDR3 nucleotides read TGTGCCAGCAGTATTGGACTAGCGGGAATTGGGGGCGGTGAGCAGTTCTTC. The chain combines TRBV2 with TRBJ2-1; TRBD2 agrees at 12 bases. This CDR3 spans 17 amino acids. V shed 5 bases and J 9 bases; nucleotides not matched to a gene: 14. Germline CDR1 and CDR2: SNHLY and FYNNEI.

This clone was seen a single time. The chain links TRBV11-3 to TRBJ1-2; the D is unclear. Germline V gives CDR1 SGHNT, CDR2 YENEEA. Trimming removed 1 base at V and 8 bases at J, with 11 bases between. The CDR3 covers 13 residues. The CDR3 DNA sequence: TGTGCCAGCAGCTTAGGTACCATGTCCGGCTACACCTTC. This translates into CASSLGTMSGYTF.

This clone was counted between two and nine times. This chain links TRBV9 with TRBJ2-3; 8 bases are a match to TRBD1. V dropped 3 bases and J dropped 3; count of bases not matched to a gene: 3. The CDR3 length is 14 residues. The germline V gene encodes CDR1 SGDLS and CDR2 YYNGEE. The CDR3 nucleotides read TGTGCCAGCAGCGCGGACAGGGCGACAGATACGCAGTATTTT. This gives the protein CASSADRATDTQYF.

The V and J genes are TRBV28 and TRBJ2-7; the D is unclear. V was pared by 5 bases and J by 4 bases, with 3 bases between. Germline-derived CDR1 and CDR2 are MDHEN and SYDVKM. CDR3 length equals 10 residues. The CDR3 nucleotides are TGTGCCAGCAGTAAATACGAGCAGTACTTC. It specifies CASSKYEQYF.

The rearrangement joins TRBV23-1 to TRBJ1-5; 12 bases match TRBD1. TRBV23-1 is annotated as an ORF whose role is uncertain. The J segment lost 6 bases and the V segment lost 4 bases, leaving 4 bases of the junction unmatched. The CDR3 runs to 15 residues. The CDR3 reads CASSRDRGHGQPQHF. The CDR3 DNA reads as TGCGCCAGCAGTCGGGACAGGGGGCATGGTCAGCCCCAGCATTTT.

The rearrangement joins TRBV10-3 to TRBJ1-1; D is undetermined. The CDR3 extends over 16 amino acids. Trimming left V 0 bases short and J 0 bases short, with 11 bases between. Per the germline V gene, CDR1 is ENHRY and CDR2 is SYGVKD. The CDR3 sequence: CAISESAPTMNTEAFF. CDR3 nucleotide sequence: TGTGCCATCAGTGAGTCGGCCCCGACTATGAACACTGAAGCTTTCTTT.

The V gene is TRBV6-5, the J gene TRBJ2-7, with D perhaps being TRBD1 or TRBD2 (5 bases each). The CDR3 is 16 residues long. The germline V gene has CDR1 MNHEY and CDR2 SVGAGI. V lost 0 bases and J lost 0, with 12 bases in between. CDR3 sequence (DNA): TGTGCCAGCAGTTACTCGAGGGGTTCCATCTCCTACGAGCAGTACTTC. Its protein is CASSYSRGSISYEQYF.

The chain links TRBV11-3 to TRBJ2-7; D is perhaps TRBD1 or TRBD2 (5 bases each). V was shortened by 1 base and J by 3 bases, with 13 bases between the two germline ends. Germline CDR1 is SGHNT and CDR2 is YENEEA. The CDR3 has 15 residues. The DNA of the CDR3 is TGTGCCAGCAGCTTAGTAGGCGGGCAGGGCTACGAGCAGTACTTC. It is translated as CASSLVGGQGYEQYF.

This chain connects TRBV5-6 to TRBJ1-4, with D possibly being TRBD1 (6 bases). Trimming stripped 0 bases from V and 13 bases from J, with 22 bases between. This CDR3 has 16 amino acids. Germline values: CDR1 SGHDT, CDR2 YYEEEE. The CDR3 DNA follows: TGTGCCAGCAGCTTGGGTCCCCAGGGGCCCTCCCTCCCACTGTTTTTT. Protein: CASSLGPQGPSLPLFF.

V usage is TRBV7-6 and J usage is TRBJ2-1, with D maybe TRBD2 (5 bases). Germline V gene data show CDR1 as SGHVS and CDR2 as FNYEAQ. V shed 1 base and J shed 0 bases, with 10 bases lying between them. CDR3 length: 16 residues. CDR3 DNA: TGTGCCAGCAGCTTAGAACCGGGGAGCTCCTACAATGAGCAGTTCTTC. Its translation is CASSLEPGSSYNEQFF. Filled out from reference TRBV7-6 and TRBJ2-1, the complete variable domain reads GAGVSQSPRYKVTKRGQDVALRCDPISGHVSLYWYRQALGQGPEFLTYFNYEAQQDKSGLPNDRFSAERPEGSISTLTIQRTEQRDSAMYRCASSLEPGSSYNEQFFGPGTRLTVL.

This clone showed up just once. The rearrangement uses TRBV7-9 and TRBJ2-7; tentatively, D is TRBD2 (5 bases). Germline loops: CDR1 SEHNR, CDR2 FQNEAQ (reference sequence). The length of the CDR3 is 14 residues. V lost 4 bases and J lost 0, with 10 bases in between. As DNA, the CDR3 is TGTGCCAGCAGCTCGGCTAGCCGCTCCTACGAGCAGTACTTC. It translates to CASSSASRSYEQYF.

The rearrangement links TRBV6-5 to TRBJ1-1; D gene unclear. The germline V gene encodes CDR1 MNHEY and CDR2 SVGAGI. The CDR3 consists of 14 residues. V dropped 0 bases and J dropped 6 bases, with 11 bases sitting between them. The CDR3 bases are TGTGCCAGCAGTTACTCGTTTAAGGCCCCTGAAGCTTTCTTT. Translated, it gives CASSYSFKAPEAFF.

This clone has just one count. The chain combines TRBV28 with TRBJ1-1; TRBD1 agrees at 10 bases. CDR1 is MDHEN and CDR2 is SYDVKM in the germline V gene. V shed 6 bases and J 10 bases; nucleotides not matched to a gene: 8. This CDR3 contains 13 residues. The CDR3 sequence: CASRSTGGAIAFF. CDR3 bases: TGTGCCAGCAGATCGACAGGGGGCGCGATAGCTTTCTTT.

The chain links TRBV7-2 to TRBJ1-3, with D perhaps TRBD1 (6 bases). CDR3 size: 18 residues. Germline lookup yields CDR1 SGHTA and CDR2 FQGNSA. V lost 1 base and J lost 2, with 18 bases in between. CDR3 nucleotides: TGTGCCAGCAGCTTAGGAGGAGGGGGAACCCGCACTGGAAACACCATATATTTT. Translated: CASSLGGGGTRTGNTIYF.

The chain couples TRBV7-8 to TRBJ1-4, with 9 bases lining up with TRBD1. In germline, CDR1 is SGHVS, CDR2 FQNEAQ. The length of the CDR3 is 14 residues. V was pared by 4 bases and J by 8 bases, with 5 bases of the junction left unmatched. CDR3 in amino acids: CASSWDRAREKLFF. CDR3 sequence (DNA): TGTGCCAGCAGCTGGGACAGGGCCAGGGAAAAACTGTTTTTT.

The V gene is TRBV6-5, the J gene TRBJ1-6; D uncertain. Between the trimmed V and J ends, which lost 5 bases and 7 bases, there was a span of 15 bases. The CDR3 runs to 15 residues. Germline CDR1 and CDR2: MNHEY and SVGAGI. The CDR3 DNA follows: TGTGCCAGCAGTCCCAACCGGTTCCCCAATTCACCCCTCCACTTT. Protein product: CASSPNRFPNSPLHF.

The chain combines TRBV18 with TRBJ1-5; a possible D gene is TRBD1 (6 bases). The CDR3 loop spans 14 amino acids. Germline V gene sequence: CDR1 KGHSH, CDR2 LQKENI. Trimming took 5 bases from V and 4 from J, leaving 12 bases between them. In DNA form, the CDR3 reads TGTGCCAGCTCATCAACAGGGAGGAATCAGCCCCAGCATTTT. Its translation: CASSSTGRNQPQHF.

This clone was recorded only once. The V and J genes are TRBV7-3 and TRBJ2-7, with D perhaps TRBD1 (6 bases). The CDR3 extends over 15 amino acids. CDR1 and CDR2 (germline): SGHTA, FQGTGA. V dropped 5 bases and J dropped 2 bases, with 16 bases sitting between them. CDR3 amino acids: CASSASPRGPYEQYF. Written as DNA, the CDR3 is TGTGCCAGCAGCGCATCCCCCAGGGGCCCCTACGAGCAGTACTTC.

The rearrangement joins TRBV5-1 to TRBJ2-7; a possible D gene is TRBD1 (6 bases). The V end was cut by 4 bases, the J end by 0 bases, with 17 bases between. CDR1 and CDR2 (germline): SGHRS, YFSETQ. CDR3 length: 16 amino acids. DNA for the CDR3: TGCGCCAGCAGCCGATCGGGAACAGGGAACTCCTACGAGCAGTACTTC. Its translation: CASSRSGTGNSYEQYF.

This chain links TRBV4-1 with TRBJ2-1; 7 positions match TRBD2. The germline V gene encodes CDR1 MGHRA and CDR2 YSYEKL. The CDR3 sequence is 14 residues long. Trimming took 0 bases from V and 14 from J; bases not matched to a gene: 10. CDR3 sequence: CASSQDSRLAIKFF. Written as DNA, the CDR3 is TGCGCCAGCAGCCAAGATAGCCGACTAGCAATAAAGTTCTTC.

The chain links TRBV2 to TRBJ2-7, with 8 bases identical to TRBD1. The germline gives CDR1 SNHLY, CDR2 FYNNEI. V gave up 6 bases and J gave up 12 bases; unmatched junction bases: 13. The CDR3 consists of 13 residues. Here the CDR3 DNA reads TGTGCCAGCAGCCTCACCGACAGGGGATTTCCGTACTTC. Protein product: CASSLTDRGFPYF.